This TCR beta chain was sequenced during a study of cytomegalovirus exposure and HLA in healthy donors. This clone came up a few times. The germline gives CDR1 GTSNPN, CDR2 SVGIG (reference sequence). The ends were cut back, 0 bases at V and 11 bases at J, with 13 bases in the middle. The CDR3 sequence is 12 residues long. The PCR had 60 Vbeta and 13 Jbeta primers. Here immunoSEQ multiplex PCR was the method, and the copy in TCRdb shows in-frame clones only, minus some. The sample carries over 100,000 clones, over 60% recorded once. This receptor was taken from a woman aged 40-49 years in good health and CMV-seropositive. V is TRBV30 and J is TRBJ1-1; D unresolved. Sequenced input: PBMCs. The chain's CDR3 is CAWSVGSLGAFF. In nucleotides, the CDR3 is TGTGCCTGGAGTGTAGGTAGCCTCGGGGCTTTCTTT.